This TCR beta chain was documented in a study of cytomegalovirus exposure and HLA in healthy donors (dated 2017 in TCRdb). Concerning the study at large: According to an earlier analysis of several hundred of the donors, about 179 million T cells yielded some 110 million unique TCR beta sequences and 250 to 350 Gb of sequence data. An early release covering just under 650 HLA-typed donors comprised around 300 gigabases of sequencing data and 85 million or so unique TCR sequences. The genetic ancestry cluster associated with self-reported Caucasian donors included roughly four fifths of the roughly 390 genotyped donors. The study aimed to test whether cataloging public T cell receptors could reveal signatures of past pathogen exposure. The study profiled the T cell repertoires of fewer than 850 subjects by immunosequencing and related them to cytomegalovirus serostatus. Along with the roughly 710-subject first cohort, a separate validation cohort of over a hundred different subjects was used. High-throughput TCR immunosequencing, statistical association of individual TCRs with disease status, and machine learning were combined to predict cytomegalovirus infection status. A later analysis re-examined previously published TCR beta repertoires from just over 650 donors and added high-resolution HLA genotyping to investigate patterns of TCR occurrence. Rather than using new phenotypic data, the later analysis identified candidate immune exposures from TCR beta sequences and from how often those sequences occurred across donors. In an earlier analysis of a few hundred of the donors, high-throughput TCR beta sequencing was used to judge whether each TCR beta V gene segment behaved as functional or pseudogenic. Donor age, sex, ethnicity and CMV serostatus were compiled together with the repertoire data. In a later genetic analysis, genome-wide SNP genotypes for about three fifths of the roughly 670 donors were used, and that subset was treated as a discovery cohort. Every repertoire in the discovery cohort had been generated on one and the same sequencing platform. Class I and class II HLA loci were covered by the typing at four-digit resolution. The number of typed donors differed by locus: about 629-630 for A, B, C, DRB1 and DQB1; approximately 530 for DQA1; some 610 for DPA1; and about 450 for DPB1. Roughly 5 DR-DQ haplotypes were handled as single units for association and clustering, since linkage in the cohort was strong. Across approximately 420 genotyped donors of the cohort, an average of 235,054 unique TCR beta nucleotide sequences per donor were sequenced, and approximately 17% of those sequences were non-productive.

The method was the immunoSEQ multiplex PCR assay. For the multiplex PCR, a mixture combining 60 forward primers for TCR Vbeta segments and 13 reverse primers for TCR Jbeta segments was used. A multiplex PCR assay on genomic DNA amplified the CDR3 region of rearranged TCR beta genes. The Illumina HiSeq System was used to sequence the amplified TCR beta libraries as 87-base-pair reads. Turning to the authors' computational methods: Across the roughly 600 repertoires, a later analysis counted 80 million or so unique TCR beta chains, some 11 million of which were shared by at least two donors. Raw reads were error-corrected and collapsed into unique sequences with a nearest-neighbor algorithm that merged closely related sequences to remove PCR and sequencing errors. CDR3 sequences were aligned to IMGT reference sequences to assign V, D and J gene segments. For a sequence to be retained, at least a six-nucleotide match to both a V gene segment and a J gene segment was required. Rearrangements were classified as productive when the CDR3 lacked stop codons and remained in frame with V and J, and all other rearrangements were classified as non-productive. CDR3 was defined by IMGT convention, running from the second conserved V-encoded cysteine to the conserved J-encoded phenylalanine. The earlier analysis of fewer than 750 of the donors excluded sequences that lacked an unambiguous match to a single V gene segment. An earlier analysis of around 600 of the donors classified V segments as functional when productive rearrangements were above 56.7% and as segregating when the standard deviation between donors was above 5%. To diagnose cytomegalovirus status from the catalog of TCR beta chain sequences, a statistical classification framework was built. A later analysis assigned V and J genes by comparing TCR nucleotide sequences with IMGT/GENE-DB human TR gene sequences. In a later analysis, CDR3 sequences and most-parsimonious VDJ recombination scenarios were assigned using the TCRdist pipeline. In a later analysis, every TCR beta chain was defined by the combination of its CDR3 amino acid sequence and its V-gene family, and reads without a unique V-gene family were dropped. As a way to deal with suspected cross-contamination and a sequencing artifact, a later analysis dropped 450 to 700 nucleotide sequences that were highly shared and had low generation probability. In a later analysis, a clonal expansion index was calculated for each public chain from normalized within-repertoire ranks of inferred template counts. In a later analysis, generation probabilities were computed with a VDJ recombination model fitted to out-of-frame rearrangements, and the resulting probabilities were checked against IGoR. Hypergeometric tests were used in a later analysis to score TCR-TCR, TCR-HLA and TCR-CMV co-occurrence, with a repertoire-size bias correction applied to the TCR pairs. To estimate false discovery rates, a later analysis permuted the HLA or CMV assignments 20 times. In a later analysis, co-occurring TCRs were grouped with DBSCAN, and TCRdist sequence similarity was added when clustering was performed within HLA-allele-positive subsets. Repertoires with fewer than 30,000 or more than 120,000 public chains, plus five repertoires with anomalous nucleotide sharing, were excluded from co-occurrence clustering. TCRdb re-hosts the immuneACCESS table, in-frame sequences only. Its copies lack some clones; in the studies checked, an unresolved V gene accounts for under half of them, and the cause for the rest is not known. V, J and clone size reflect that table, while D and trimming were determined from the DNA. Counted in this sample were approximately 120,000 clones; 60% to 85% of them appeared once. Of the sample, more than 10% falls within the top ten clones.

In the germline V gene, CDR1 corresponds to MDHEN and CDR2 to SYDVKM. Including cysteine and phenylalanine, the CDR3 has 13 amino acids. Only the CDR3 DNA is retained, 39 bases long and in frame from the first base. V is reduced by 5 bases and J by 3 bases, leaving a spacing of 10 bases between them. Beyond this particular receptor, the publication reports: A few of the identified cytomegalovirus-associated TCR beta chains were confirmed in vitro to be specific for cytomegalovirus antigens. A later analysis reported that several top co-occurrence clusters appeared linked to parvovirus B19, influenza, CMV and Epstein-Barr virus. A total of 150 to 200 TCR beta chains were listed by the study as associated with cytomegalovirus. Across donors, most TCR sequences were observed very rarely, whereas some public TCRs were present in many individuals. In a later analysis, some 18,000 TCR beta sequences were associated with specific HLA alleles at a false discovery rate of 0.05. An association between a missense DCLRE1C variant and V-gene and J-gene trimming of TCR beta chains was found in a later genetic analysis and replicated in an independent cohort. According to a later genetic analysis, donors in an Asian-associated ancestry cluster had fewer N-insertions in productive TCRs than the approximately 670-donor mean. A further reported finding was that TCR beta sequences accurately predicted the HLA-A and HLA-B alleles for most subjects in the first cohort. The only immune exposure information available for the cohort was CMV serostatus. According to a later analysis, TCR association rates differed among HLA loci, with DRB1 alleles showing the most associated TCRs and HLA-C alleles showing the fewest. In an earlier analysis of approximately 590 of the donors, most TCR beta V segments were observed in productive rearrangements about 87% or about 30% of the time, broadly matching IMGT annotations. According to a later analysis, most CMV-associated TCR beta chains appeared to be HLA-restricted, and the HLA associations seemed to be driven largely by CMV exposure. Presence/absence analyses assumed roughly uniform sequencing depth across donors, an assumption that may not hold. A group of highly shared sequence variants was considered likely to be a technical artifact of the sequencing pipeline. HLA typing was unavailable for some donors at each locus, so association tests used only the typed subset. Because counts were too low, approximately 18 rarely observed V segments, including chromosome 9 orphons, were excluded from the earlier analysis of a few hundred of the donors. When HLA alleles, especially DR and DQ, strongly co-occurred, TCR associations were difficult to assign to individual alleles. Correlated functional status among segregating V segments might be attributable to linkage disequilibrium, but an unknown experimental factor could not be ruled out. Only TCR beta chains were sequenced in this cohort, and the absence of alpha or paired-chain data limited detectable features. In a later analysis, HLA-associated TCR beta chains showed more clonal expansion and lower generation probabilities than non-associated chains that were equally common. It was suggested by the authors that the approach could potentially be generalized to other disease states and immunological phenotypes. The classifier was reported to diagnose cytomegalovirus status with high specificity and sensitivity in both the original cohort and the validation cohort. Some IMGT-functional V segments, including TRBV6-2 and TRBV6-3, could not be distinguished by the 87-base-pair reads and were therefore excluded.

In total, approximately 610 healthy bone marrow donors made up the cohort. At the time of sampling, all cohort members were nominally healthy, though unrecorded immune exposures were likely present. The donor tested CMV seropositive and was one of the 289 seropositive cohort members. A peripheral blood sample was collected from each donor, and TCR beta sequencing was performed on peripheral blood mononuclear cells. The Qiagen DNeasy Blood Extraction Kit was used to extract genomic DNA from the blood cell samples. About this clone itself: What antigen it recognizes has not been identified. No much larger clonotype is one base removed from it; base qualities were not supplied.

This sequence uses TRBV28 and TRBJ1-2, with the D gene call left open. The origin of this receptor is a woman aged 35 to 49 in good health and CMV-seropositive. Material for sequencing was PBMCs. Here the CDR3 is given as CASSATLYYGYTF. In nucleotides, the sequence is TGTGCCAGCAGTGCGACACTCTACTATGGCTACACCTTC.